Presented here are 11 T cell receptor beta chains from one specimen sequenced in a study of T cells after yellow fever vaccination. TCRdb fed the 5' RACE reads into MiXCR, producing one record per CDR3 protein. This sample has a few hundred thousand distinct CDR3 sequences, with around 13% found just once. This sample comprised CD4+ T cells sorted from PBMCs, obtained 45 days after the yellow fever booster vaccination. The receptor source for this set is a man between 25 and 39 years old who received the YFV17D yellow fever vaccine.

This clonotype was detected many times. This sequence joins TRBV5-6 and TRBJ2-7; TRBD1 might be the D (5 bases). Trimming pared 0 bases from V and 2 bases from J, leaving 6 bases between. The CDR3 runs 13 residues. Germline CDR1 reads SGHDT; CDR2 reads YYEEEE. The CDR3 DNA is TGTGCCAGCAGCTTGGGGACACCCTACGAGCAGTACTTC. Amino acids: CASSLGTPYEQYF.

The V and J genes are TRBV18 and TRBJ2-1; D is perhaps TRBD1 (5 bases). The CDR3 length is 13 residues. Germline values: CDR1 KGHSH, CDR2 LQKENI. V dropped 5 bases and J dropped 3 bases, with 8 bases sitting between them. The CDR3 loop is CASSGAGYNEQFF. The CDR3 DNA follows: TGTGCCAGCTCAGGGGCTGGCTACAATGAGCAGTTCTTC.

This clonotype was observed a few times. The chain joins TRBV20-1 to TRBJ2-5; maybe TRBD1 (5 bases). The germline CDR1 and CDR2 sequences are DFQATT and SNEGSKA (reference sequence). The CDR3 runs to 12 residues. The ends were cut back, 6 bases at V and 3 bases at J, with 11 bases in the middle. Here the CDR3 reads CSARQGEETQYF. CDR3 sequence (DNA): TGCAGTGCCAGGCAGGGTGAAGAGACCCAGTACTTC.

This chain uses TRBV24-1 with TRBJ2-7; possibly TRBD2 for D (6 bases). Deletions cut 4 bases from V and 3 bases from J, with 9 bases between. This CDR3 has 13 amino acids. Germline V CDR1 and CDR2: KGHDR, SFDVKD. The CDR3 DNA reads TGTGCCACCAGTGAACGGGACTTCTACGAGCAGTACTTC. As protein: CATSERDFYEQYF.

The chain uses TRBV20-1 and TRBJ2-5, with D possibly TRBD2 on 5 matching bases. There are 11 residues in the CDR3. Trimming stripped 3 bases from V and 5 bases from J, with 7 bases between. Per germline, CDR1 DFQATT and CDR2 SNEGSKA (reference sequence). The CDR3 spells CSASSVETQYF. The CDR3 coding sequence is TGCAGTGCTAGTAGCGTTGAGACCCAGTACTTC.

This clonotype was detected a few times. V and J are TRBV18 and TRBJ1-4; D is perhaps TRBD1 (5 bases). The germline gives CDR1 KGHSH, CDR2 LQKENI. Trimming removed 1 base from V and 11 bases from J, with 17 bases in between. The CDR3 has 15 amino acids. DNA of the CDR3: TGTGCCAGCTCACCACTCCAGGGTCCGGAGGGGAAACTGTTTTTT. Translated: CASSPLQGPEGKLFF. Variable domain in full (rest from reference TRBV18 and TRBJ1-4): NAGVMQNPRHLVRRRGQEARLRCSPMKGHSHVYWYRQLPEEGLKFMVYLQKENIIDESGMPKERFSAEFPKEGPSILRIQQVVRGDSAAYFCASSPLQGPEGKLFFGSGTQLSVL.

As concerns this clonotype: A much larger clone differs from this one at a single base, so this may be a read error. This sequence joins TRBV3-1 and TRBJ2-1; the match to TRBD2 covers 10 bases. The CDR3 runs to 16 residues. The germline gives CDR1 LGHDT, CDR2 YNNKEL (reference sequence). CDR3 bases: TGTGCCTGCAGGAGAATAGCGGGGGGCTCCTACAATGAGCAGTTCTTC. Protein: CACRRIAGGSYNEQFF.

This clonotype was recorded at least ten times. This chain connects TRBV20-1 to TRBJ2-1; D is unclear. The CDR3 runs to 12 residues. V was trimmed by 5 bases and J by 6 bases, leaving 11 bases between them. Germline values: CDR1 DFQATT, CDR2 SNEGSKA (reference sequence). The CDR3 region has the DNA TGCAGTGCTGGAATGGGTTCCAATGAGCAGTTCTTC. Its protein is CSAGMGSNEQFF.

V is TRBV12-3 or TRBV12-4 and J is TRBJ1-3; D is ambiguous. The CDR3 sequence is 14 residues long. Trimming cost V 3 bases and J 3 bases, with 9 bases left between them. The CDR3 spells CASSFPADGNTIYF. DNA of the CDR3: TGTGCCAGCAGTTTCCCAGCAGATGGAAACACCATATATTTT.

The genes are TRBV15 and TRBJ2-6, with no clear D. The germline V gene encodes CDR1 LNHNV and CDR2 YYDKDF (reference sequence). Trimming removed 0 bases at V and 4 bases at J, with 10 bases between. The CDR3 loop spans 16 amino acids. CDR3 bases: TGTGCCACCAGCAGAGATCCCCCGGGCGGGGCCAACGTCCTGACTTTC. It codes for CATSRDPPGGANVLTF.

The chain has TRBV9 and TRBJ2-2, with D perhaps matching TRBD2 (6 bases). There are 15 residues in the CDR3. Trimming shortened V by 4 bases and J by 2 bases, and 12 bases separated the two germline ends. Germline lookup yields CDR1 SGDLS and CDR2 YYNGEE. This CDR3 reads CASSLEEGNTGELFF. In DNA form, the CDR3 reads TGTGCCAGCAGCCTAGAGGAGGGTAACACCGGGGAGCTGTTTTTT.